A single sample is the source of the 13 T cell receptor beta chains below, sequenced in a study of shared clonotypes between healthy human individuals. Assay: immunoSEQ multiplex PCR; the TCRdb copy retains only in-frame clones and omits some. The sample consists of over a million clones, over 95% of them appearing once. The sample was naive CD4+ T cells sorted from blood. Subset specified: CD45RA+ positively selected. Receptors originate from a young man in good health.

This CDR3 is CASSLFDRLAGEQYF. In DNA, the CDR3 is TGTGCCAGCAGTTTATTTGACAGGTTGGCGGGCGAGCAGTACTTC. The chain is built from TRBV28 and TRBJ2-7; maybe TRBD1 (6 bases). The CDR3 extends over 15 amino acids. V was cut by 1 base and J by 6 bases, with 16 bases left in between. CDR1 and CDR2 (germline): MDHEN, SYDVKM.

J is TRBJ2-3 and V is TRBV5-4, with 7 bases that match TRBD1. CDR1 SGHNT and CDR2 YYREEE come from the germline V gene (reference sequence). The CDR3 sequence is 15 residues long. The junction had 5 bases not matched to a gene; V was cut back by 3 bases and J by 1 base. CDR3 region: CASSSRTGGTDTQYF. CDR3 DNA: TGTGCCAGCAGCTCAAGGACAGGAGGCACAGATACGCAGTATTTT.

This chain links TRBV21-1 with TRBJ1-1. TRBV21-1 is designated a pseudogene. The CDR3 runs to 15 residues. CDR3 sequence reads: CASSKVSTGKTEAFF. The CDR3 region has the DNA TGTGCCAGCAGCAAAGTCTCCACGGGCAAGACTGAAGCTTTCTTT.

The chain links TRBV6-1 to TRBJ1-2; no firm D call. The CDR3 sequence is 13 residues long. Germline V gene data show CDR1 as MNHNS and CDR2 as SASEGT. The V end was cut by 7 bases, the J end by 5 bases, with 14 bases between. The CDR3 bases are TGTGCCAGCATCCCTACCCCGGGGTATGGCTACACCTTC. This sequence encodes CASIPTPGYGYTF.

This clone was observed a single time. This chain uses TRBV6-6 with TRBJ1-1; no reliable D call. The ends were cut back, 2 bases at V and 0 bases at J, with 7 bases in the middle. Germline V lookup: CDR1 MNHNY, CDR2 SVGAGI (reference sequence). The CDR3 is 14 residues long. The DNA for the CDR3 is TGTGCCAGCAGTTACAGGGCGGTGAACACTGAAGCTTTCTTT. This codes for CASSYRAVNTEAFF.

This sequence joins TRBV19 and TRBJ2-2; 10 positions match TRBD2. Germline CDR1 LNHDA, CDR2 SQIVND (reference sequence). V shed 4 bases and J 7 bases; nucleotides not matched to a gene: 6. CDR3 length: 15 residues. The CDR3 protein is CASSTAGGPIGELFF. The CDR3 coding sequence is TGTGCCAGTAGTACAGCGGGAGGGCCGATCGGGGAGCTGTTTTTT.

This clone was found once. The V gene is TRBV7-9, the J gene TRBJ1-5; D is possibly TRBD1 (5 bases). Germline CDR1 SEHNR, CDR2 FQNEAQ (reference sequence). The CDR3 loop spans 15 amino acids. With 4 bases removed from V and 4 bases from J, the gap between germline ends came to 14 bases. The CDR3, as DNA: TGTGCCAGCAGCTCAGATGGGACGGTTAATCAGCCCCAGCATTTT. It translates to CASSSDGTVNQPQHF. Drawing the rest from reference TRBV7-9 and TRBJ1-5, the complete variable domain is DTGVSQNPRHKITKRGQNVTFRCDPISEHNRLYWYRQTLGQGPEFLTYFQNEAQLEKSRLLSDRFSAERPKGSFSTLEIQRTEQGDSAMYLCASSSDGTVNQPQHFGDGTRLSIL.

The chain joins TRBV6-5 to TRBJ1-3; D gene unclear. CDR3 length: 14 amino acids. V shed 6 bases and J shed 7 bases, with 16 bases lying between them. Germline assignment: CDR1 MNHEY and CDR2 SVGAGI. As DNA, the CDR3 is TGTGCCAGCAGCCTAGTCTGGCTTTCGAACACCATATATTTT. This encodes CASSLVWLSNTIYF.

The CDR3 nucleotides are TGTGCCAGCTCTCGCAGGGGAATGGTCGGCACTGAAGCTTTCTTT. It specifies CASSRRGMVGTEAFF. The gene calls are TRBV18 and TRBJ1-1; perhaps TRBD1 as D (6 bases). Per germline, CDR1 KGHSH and CDR2 LQKENI. V lost 6 bases to trimming and J lost 4 bases, with 18 bases between them. This CDR3 contains 15 residues.

This clone was detected once. The chain recombines TRBV19 with TRBJ1-5; 8 nucleotides match TRBD1. The CDR3 runs 13 residues. Germline lookup yields CDR1 LNHDA and CDR2 SQIVND (reference sequence). V was clipped by 5 bases and J by 7 bases; unmatched bases: 4. CDR3 in DNA: TGTGCCAGTAGTGACAGGGGCCACCAGCCCCAGCATTTT. Translation gives CASSDRGHQPQHF.

The V call is TRBV27, the J call TRBJ2-2, with D possibly matching TRBD2 (5 bases). Germline V gene sequence: CDR1 MNHEY, CDR2 SMNVEV (reference sequence). The CDR3 is 14 amino acids. V was pared by 3 bases and J by 7 bases, with 12 bases between. In DNA, the CDR3 is TGTGCCAGCAGTTTCCTGGGAGATGGCGGGGAGCTGTTTTTT. This codes for CASSFLGDGGELFF.

This sequence joins TRBV11-1 and TRBJ2-1; TRBD2 agrees at 8 bases. CDR1 and CDR2 from the germline V gene are SGHAT and FQDESV (reference sequence). J was trimmed by 6 bases and V by 1 base; bases with no gene match: 5. The CDR3 extends over 15 amino acids. The CDR3 DNA follows: TGTGCCAGCAGCTTAGGGACTAGCCGCGCCAATGAGCAGTTCTTC. Amino acids: CASSLGTSRANEQFF. The entire variable domain, with the rest obtained from reference TRBV11-1 and TRBJ2-1, is as follows: EAEVAQSPRYKITEKSQAVAFWCDPISGHATLYWYRQILGQGPELLVQFQDESVVDDSQLPKDRFSAERLKGVDSTLKIQPAELGDSAMYLCASSLGTSRANEQFFGPGTRLTVL.

V usage is TRBV5-1 and J usage is TRBJ2-5; TRBD1 agrees at 9 bases. CDR1 SGHRS and CDR2 YFSETQ come from the germline V gene. With V trimmed by 4 bases and J by 7 bases, 8 bases remained unmatched. The CDR3 runs to 14 residues. The CDR3 loop reads CASSADRGEGTQYF. CDR3 coding DNA: TGCGCCAGCAGCGCGGACAGGGGTGAGGGGACCCAGTACTTC.